One T cell receptor beta chain is described in this entry. Its antigen is still unknown. Using its own MiXCR run on the RACE reads, TCRdb lists one record per CDR3 protein. The table shows over 70,000 distinct CDR3 sequences, with 13% to 15% occurring only once. The sample belongs to a study of human T cells and chemical hapten exposure. Study overall: Predominantly women, the patients had alopecia areata, totalis or universalis.

There are 12 residues in the CDR3. CDR1 and CDR2 (germline): SQVTM, ANQGSEA. Trimming cost V 7 bases and J 0 bases, with 9 bases left between them. General study results and limits: PT1 expanded TCR counts and patch test score were linked, and their correlation was positive.

The time point: pre-sensitization, week 0. Treatment meaning: therapeutic diphenylcyclopropenone sensitization with weekly scalp DPC. The rearrangement uses TRBV29-1 and TRBJ1-1; D gene uncertain. Sequenced material: whole blood, taken in connection with sensitization to the hapten diphenylcyclopropenone (DPC). This sequence originates from a woman aged 45-65 years with alopecia areata. Some clones in this sample may be carry-over from other donors' samples. CDR3 DNA sequence: TGCAGCGCCGGTAGGATGAACACTGAAGCTTTCTTT. Its translation: CSAGRMNTEAFF.